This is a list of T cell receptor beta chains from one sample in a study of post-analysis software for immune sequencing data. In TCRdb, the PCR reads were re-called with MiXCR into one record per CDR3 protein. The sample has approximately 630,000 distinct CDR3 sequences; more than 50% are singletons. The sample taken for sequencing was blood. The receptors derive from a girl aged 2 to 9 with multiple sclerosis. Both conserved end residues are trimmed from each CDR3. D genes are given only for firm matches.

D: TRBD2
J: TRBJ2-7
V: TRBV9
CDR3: ASSVSSGSSYEQY

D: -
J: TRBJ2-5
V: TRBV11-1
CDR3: ASSPFRGTETQY

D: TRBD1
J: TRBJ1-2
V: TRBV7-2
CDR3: ASSLGQGAVGYT

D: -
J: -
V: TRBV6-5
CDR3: ASSYGVGYEQY

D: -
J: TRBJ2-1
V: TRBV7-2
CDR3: ASSLAVLAPNNEQF

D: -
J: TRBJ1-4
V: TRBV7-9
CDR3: ASSPGSGTNEKLF

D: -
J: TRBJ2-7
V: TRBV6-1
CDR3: ASSQYEQY

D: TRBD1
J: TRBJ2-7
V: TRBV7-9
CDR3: ASSSTTGTATYEQY

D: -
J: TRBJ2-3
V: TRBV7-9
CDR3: ASSLTLSSTDTQY

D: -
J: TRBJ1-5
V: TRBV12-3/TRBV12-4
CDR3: ASSYAGSGNQPQH

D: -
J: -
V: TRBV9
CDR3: ASSVGGGEQY

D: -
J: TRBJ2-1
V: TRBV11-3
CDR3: ASSLDGTDNEQF

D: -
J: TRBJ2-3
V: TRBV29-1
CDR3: SVDPPLADTDTQY

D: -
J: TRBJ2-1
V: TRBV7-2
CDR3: ATKSSYNEQF

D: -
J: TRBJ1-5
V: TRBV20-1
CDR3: SASHGQINQPQH

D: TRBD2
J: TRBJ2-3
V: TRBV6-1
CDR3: ASTRTSPDTQY

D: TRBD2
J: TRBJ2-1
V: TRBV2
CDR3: ASTLAGGLNERF

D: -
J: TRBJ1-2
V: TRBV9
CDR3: ASSVEVGYGYT

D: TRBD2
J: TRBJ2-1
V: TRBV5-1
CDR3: ASSFGTSRQTYNEQF

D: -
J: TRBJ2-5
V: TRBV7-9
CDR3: ASTYIPGRETQY

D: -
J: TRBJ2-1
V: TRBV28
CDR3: ASSFPSPGPNEQF

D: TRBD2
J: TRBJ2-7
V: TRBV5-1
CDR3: ASSFRAAGGSSYEQY

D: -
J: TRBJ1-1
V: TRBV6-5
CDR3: AARGAYTEAF

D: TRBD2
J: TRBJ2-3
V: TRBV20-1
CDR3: SAVGLAGGPTDTQY

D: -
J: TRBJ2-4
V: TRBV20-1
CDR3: SARDSRSGVKNIQY

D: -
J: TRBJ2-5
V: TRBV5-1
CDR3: ASSLLATQETQY

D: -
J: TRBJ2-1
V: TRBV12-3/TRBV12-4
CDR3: ASSLVQDHEQF

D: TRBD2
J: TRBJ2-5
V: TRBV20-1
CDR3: SAGGRRGGGEQY

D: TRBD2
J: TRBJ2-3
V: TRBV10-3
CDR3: AISVAASGVGDTQY

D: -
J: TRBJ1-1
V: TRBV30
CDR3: AWLYPRATEAF

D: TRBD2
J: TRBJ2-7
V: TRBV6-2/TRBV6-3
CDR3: ASSYGAGGFEQY

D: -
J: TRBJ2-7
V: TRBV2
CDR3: ASSEDSLQTYEQY